The 22 T cell receptor beta chains below were found in one sample sequenced in a study of tumor and adjacent non-tumor tissue in lung cancer. The template was RNA from unsorted bulk tissue. Three rounds of nested PCR, following a modified ARM-PCR protocol, produced the TCRbeta library. TCRdb recomputed calls from the multiplex PCR reads with MiXCR, one row per CDR3 protein. The sample yields some 71,000 distinct CDR3 sequences, 72% seen once. Sequenced sample: lung tumor tissue. The receptor set was obtained from a woman in her 40s with non-small cell lung cancer.

This clonotype was observed a few times. At one end the junction does not follow the germline gene, possibly because of a read error. This chain uses TRBV11-3 with TRBJ2-7; no firm D call. Germline loops: CDR1 SGHNT, CDR2 YENEEA. CDR3 length equals 13 residues. The DNA for the CDR3 is TGTGTCAGCAGCCTCGCGATGGGGTCTAAGCAGTACTTC. Encoded protein: CVSSLAMGSKQYF.

As to this clonotype: Just one base apart from a much larger clone, this may be a read error. This rearrangement joins TRBV7-2 to TRBJ2-7, with D perhaps being TRBD1 or TRBD2 (5 bases each). The CDR3 extends over 13 amino acids. Germline V lookup: CDR1 SGHTA, CDR2 FQGNSA. Trimming shortened V by 2 bases and J by 7 bases, and 12 bases separated the two germline ends. The CDR3 nucleotides read TGTGCCAGCAGCTTAATGTCTTGGGGGGAGCAGTACTTC. Translated, it gives CASSLMSWGEQYF.

This clonotype ranks as medium-sized. The junction does not match germline at one end; this may be a read error. The chain is built from TRBV11-2 and TRBJ2-1, with 8 bases that match TRBD1. Germline V gene sequence: CDR1 SGHAT, CDR2 FQNNGV. This CDR3 has 13 residues. The DNA for the CDR3 is TGTGCCAGCACCTTAACAGGGGGGAATGAGCAGTTCTTC. This translates into CASTLTGGNEQFF.

This clonotype was seen a single time. The chain has TRBV11-2 and TRBJ2-3; no clear D. The CDR3 sequence is 14 residues long. CDR1 is SGHAT, CDR2 FQNNGV, per germline. The ends were cut back, 7 bases at V and 3 bases at J, with 14 bases in the middle. CDR3: CASIPLSTTDTQYF. The CDR3 DNA is TGTGCCAGCATCCCTCTAAGCACGACAGATACGCAGTATTTT.

In the case of this clonotype: This may arise from a read error, as a much more abundant clone is one base away. This chain links TRBV20-1 with TRBJ2-7, with 10 bases lining up with TRBD2. This CDR3 is built from 15 residues. Germline CDR1 reads DFQATT; CDR2 reads SNEGSKA (reference sequence). The CDR3 coding sequence is TGCAGAGCTAGTAGGACTAGCGGACCTTACTACGAGCAGTACTTC. Protein: CRASRTSGPYYEQYF.

V is TRBV20-1 and J is TRBJ2-1, with D perhaps given as TRBD1 or TRBD2 (6 bases each). The germline V and J ends were trimmed by 7 bases and 6 bases, with 22 bases remaining between them. There are 15 residues in the CDR3. Germline-derived CDR1 and CDR2 are DFQATT and SNEGSKA (reference sequence). The DNA of the CDR3 is TGCAGTGGCCATAGCCTGACAGGACTACTCAATGAGCAGTTCTTC. Its protein is CSGHSLTGLLNEQFF.

About this clonotype itself: Germline is not matched at one junction end, which may reflect a read error. Here the CDR3 reads CASNLARTDSYNEQLF. DNA for the CDR3: TGTGCCAGCAACTTAGCACGGACAGACTCCTACAATGAGCAGTTATTC. The rearrangement joins TRBV11-2 to TRBJ2-1, with D possibly being TRBD1 (6 bases). The CDR3 has 16 residues. CDR1 is SGHAT and CDR2 is FQNNGV in the germline V gene.

Concerning this clonotype itself: One junction end does not reproduce the germline sequence, and a read error may be involved. This chain connects TRBV11-2 to TRBJ1-6; D remains ambiguous. This CDR3 has 15 residues. The germline V gene has CDR1 SGHAT and CDR2 FQNNGV. The CDR3 coding sequence is TGTGCCAGCACCTTAGCCTCTGGGAATAATTCACTCCTCCACTTT. Protein product: CASTLASGNNSLLHF.

Of note for this clonotype: The junction departs from the called germline gene at one end, perhaps through a read error. The chain uses TRBV24-1 and TRBJ2-3, with D maybe TRBD1 (5 bases). The germline gives CDR1 KGHDR, CDR2 SFDVKD. This CDR3 comprises 13 residues. CDR3 nucleotides: TGTGTCGCCAGTGATTCCACGACAGATACGCATTATTTT. Translation gives CVASDSTTDTHYF.

The chain uses TRBV6-5 and TRBJ1-1; D is uncertain. Germline V gene lookup returns CDR1 MNHEY and CDR2 SVGAGI. There are 13 residues in the CDR3. The CDR3: CACSYMAAPEAFF. Written as DNA, the CDR3 is TGTGCTTGCAGTTACATGGCTGCCCCTGAAGCTTTCTTT.

The chain uses TRBV7-9 and TRBJ1-5; unclear D gene. V lost 5 bases to trimming and J lost 4 bases, with 15 bases between them. Germline V gene sequence: CDR1 SEHNR, CDR2 FQNEAQ (reference sequence). This CDR3 contains 15 residues. CDR3 loop: CASSMAGRPNQPQHF. CDR3 DNA sequence: TGTGCCAGCAGCATGGCGGGAAGGCCAAATCAGCCCCAGCATTTT.

Ten or more counts support this clonotype. V usage is TRBV29-1 and J usage is TRBJ2-3; a possible D gene is TRBD1 (5 bases). The CDR3 consists of 13 residues. V lost 3 bases to trimming and J lost 10 bases, with 17 bases between them. CDR1 SQVTM and CDR2 ANQGSEA come from the germline V gene. The CDR3 reads CSVDAQGRYAQYF. The CDR3 DNA is TGCAGCGTTGATGCTCAGGGCCGCTACGCGCAGTATTTT.

Concerning this clonotype itself: Just one base apart from a much larger clone, this may be a read error. The chain uses TRBV7-3 and TRBJ2-7; 7 bases are a match to TRBD1. The CDR3 is 14 residues long. Germline CDR1 and CDR2: SGHTA and FQGTGA. CDR3 loop: CTSSISGQTYEQYF. The CDR3 DNA sequence: TGTACCAGCAGCATTTCGGGACAGACCTACGAGCAGTACTTC. Based on the CDR3 plus reference TRBV7-3 and TRBJ2-7, the full variable domain is GAGVSQTPSNKVTEKGKYVELRCDPISGHTALYWYRQSLGQGPEFLIYFQGTGAADDSGLPNDRFFAVRPEGSVSTLKIQRTERGDSAVYLCTSSISGQTYEQYFGPGTRLTVT.

Concerning this clonotype: This CDR3 is missing its conserved last phenylalanine or tryptophan, likely due to a read error. The CDR3 loop is CASRPGQGTNSEAFY. The CDR3 DNA follows: TGTGCCAGCAGACCGGGACAGGGAACGAACAGTGAAGCTTTCTAT. The rearrangement links TRBV6-6 to TRBJ1-1; 9 nucleotides align to TRBD1. CDR3 length equals 15 residues. Germline V gene sequence: CDR1 MNHNY, CDR2 SVGAGI (reference sequence).

The chain has TRBV20-1 and TRBJ2-7; D ambiguous. Germline lookup yields CDR1 DFQATT and CDR2 SNEGSKA (reference sequence). CDR3 length equals 13 residues. For the CDR3, the DNA is TGCAACGTCCCCCTTGTAGCCGGGCGGGAGCAGTACTTC. The encoded protein is CNVPLVAGREQYF.

As to this clonotype: One end of the junction does not line up with germline, which may come from a read error. V usage is TRBV5-1 and J usage is TRBJ2-1; no clear D gene. The CDR3 spans 15 residues. CDR1 is SGHRS, CDR2 YFSETQ, per germline. The CDR3 is CASGSGSYSYNGQFF. CDR3 DNA: TGCGCCAGCGGGTCCGGGTCTTACTCCTACAATGGGCAGTTCTTC. The whole variable domain, filled in from reference TRBV5-1 and TRBJ2-1, reads KAGVTQTPRYLIKTRGQQVTLSCSPISGHRSVSWYQQTPGQGLQFLFEYFSETQRNKGNFPGRFSGRQFSNSRSEMNVSTLELGDSALYLCASGSGSYSYNGQFFGPGTRLTVL.

Turning to this clonotype: A read error is likely, as this CDR3 ends without the conserved phenylalanine or tryptophan. The CDR3 DNA reads as TGTGTCAGCAGCCACCCCGGGACTAGTGGATACGAGCAGTACATC. Encoded protein: CVSSHPGTSGYEQYI. The gene calls are TRBV11-2 and TRBJ2-7; 8 bases are a match to TRBD2. The germline gives CDR1 SGHAT, CDR2 FQNNGV. There are 15 residues in the CDR3.

A remark on this clonotype: A much more abundant neighbour one base away suggests this may be a read error. The chain uses TRBV28 and TRBJ1-2; D remains ambiguous. This CDR3 comprises 13 residues. CDR1 MDHEN and CDR2 SYDVKM come from the germline V gene. CDR3 protein: CASSFAGLYGYAF. CDR3 sequence (DNA): TGTGCCAGCAGTTTTGCAGGATTATATGGCTACGCCTTC.

As concerns this clonotype: A read error may produce the germline difference seen at one junction end. The rearrangement joins TRBV6-1 to TRBJ1-1; D is ambiguous. Germline assignment: CDR1 MNHNS and CDR2 SASEGT. This CDR3 has 15 amino acids. CDR3 bases: TGTTCCAGCAGTGAAGGCCTGGCGGACTTCGGAGGGGCTTTCTTT. Amino acid sequence: CSSSEGLADFGGAFF.

Details on this clonotype: This may be a read error: a much more frequent sequence differs by one nucleotide. The V call is TRBV28, the J call TRBJ2-7; the D gene is possibly TRBD2 (6 bases). Trimming removed 3 bases at V and 3 bases at J, with 15 bases between. CDR3 length: 15 amino acids. Germline CDR1 and CDR2: MDHEN and SYDVKM. The CDR3 sequence is CASSFGTGPIYEQYF. For the CDR3, the DNA is TGTGCCAGCAGTTTCGGGACTGGACCAATCTACGAGCAGTACTTC.

As to this clonotype: The junction and the germline gene differ at one end; a read error may be behind it. The rearrangement links TRBV5-1 to TRBJ2-7; 7 bases are shared with TRBD1. From germline, CDR1 is SGHRS and CDR2 YFSETQ. This CDR3 region has 14 residues. This CDR3 reads CASSTQGPSNEQYF. The CDR3 nucleotides read TGCGCCAGCAGCACACAGGGGCCTTCCAACGAACAGTACTTC.

The J gene is TRBJ1-6, the V gene TRBV6-1, with D perhaps matching TRBD1 (6 bases). The germline CDR1 and CDR2 sequences are MNHNS and SASEGT. This CDR3 comprises 14 residues. The CDR3 sequence is CVNSEGQYNSPLHF. The CDR3 DNA sequence: TGTGTCAACAGTGAAGGACAGTATAATTCACCCCTCCACTTT.